Listed below are T cell receptor beta chains from one sample, sequenced in a study of tumor and adjacent non-tumor tissue in lung cancer. TCRdb re-called the multiplex PCR reads through MiXCR, storing one row per CDR3 protein. In the table there are approximately 120,000 distinct CDR3 sequences, roughly 74% of which are singletons. Input material: lung tumor tissue. Source of these receptors: an older woman with non-small cell lung cancer. CDR3s include the opening cysteine and the closing phenylalanine or tryptophan. D genes are given only for firm matches. Clone size is stated in some rows and not others, as once, few, many or a class when expanded.

clone size	D gene	V gene	J gene	CDR3 DNA	CDR3 protein
many	-	TRBV4-3	TRBJ2-3	TGCGCCAGCAGCCAAGATCTAGCGGATACGCAGTATTTT	CASSQDLADTQYF
-	-	TRBV28	TRBJ1-1	TGTGCCAGCAGTTTGCCTTCGAAAGGCCGAGTCACTGAAGCTTTCTTT	CASSLPSKGRVTEAFF
-	-	TRBV29-1	TRBJ2-4	TGCAGCATTACCATGGGGCTGAACACTCAGTACTTC	CSITMGLNTQYF
-	-	TRBV4-2	TRBJ2-2	TGTGCCAGCGGCGGAGGGGGCGATCAGACCAGGGAGCTGTTTTTT	CASGGGGDQTRELFF
-	-	TRBV6-2/TRBV6-3	TRBJ2-7	TGTGCCAGCAGACTGACTGGACTCGCGGGATCCTACAAGCAGTACTTC	CASRLTGLAGSYKQYF
-	TRBD2	TRBV20-1	TRBJ2-1	TGCAGTGCGGGGACTAACGGGAGGAATGAGCAGTTCTTT	CSAGTNGRNEQFF
once	-	TRBV18	TRBJ2-3	TGTGCCAGCTCGGCCTCATCCTCCACAAATACGCAATATTTT	CASSASSSTNTQYF
few	-	TRBV14	TRBJ1-2	TGTGCCAGCAGCCAAGATAGGGTCGGGACAATTTTCTATGGCTACACCTTC	CASSQDRVGTIFYGYTF
-	-	TRBV29-1	TRBJ2-7	TGCAGCGCTGAGGTTGATACCTACGAGCAGTATTTC	CSAEVDTYEQYF
once	TRBD1	TRBV11-2	TRBJ2-2	TGTGCCAGCAGCTTAGTATTGGCGGCGCACACAGGGGAGCTGCCTTTT	CASSLVLAAHTGELPF
many	-	TRBV12-3/TRBV12-4	TRBJ1-1	TGTGCCAGCAGTCTCGCCTTGTCGGTACGCTACACTGAAGCTTTCTTT	CASSLALSVRYTEAFF
-	-	TRBV5-1	TRBJ1-2	TGCGCCAGCGGCTTAGAACACGCCGAGGGGCCCCGAGGCTACACCTTC	CASGLEHAEGPRGYTF
-	-	TRBV10-1	TRBJ2-2	TGCGCCAGCAGTGCGAATACTGGGGGGACCAGGGAGCTGTTTTTT	CASSANTGGTRELFF
-	-	TRBV5-5	TRBJ2-1	TGTGCCAGCAGCTTGGGTAGCAACAGAGATCAGTTCTTC	CASSLGSNRDQFF
-	-	TRBV24-1	TRBJ2-7	TGTGCCACCTGTGCTAATCTAGCACCCTACGAGCAGTACTTC	CATCANLAPYEQYF
-	-	TRBV6-9	TRBJ2-3	TGTGGCAGCAGTTACTCGCGGCTAGGTGGTTTAGATATGCAGTATTTT	CGSSYSRLGGLDMQYF
few	TRBD2	TRBV28	TRBJ2-1	TGTGCCAGCAGTCTTCTAGCGGGAGGGTACAATGAGCAGTTCTTC	CASSLLAGGYNEQFF
-	-	TRBV12-3/TRBV12-4	TRBJ2-7	TGTGACAGCCTTGGGGGATCCTACGAGCAGTACTTC	CDSLGGSYEQYF
-	-	TRBV11-1	TRBJ1-2	TGTGCCAGCAGCTTTGGGTCGGCATCTAACTATGGCTACACCTTT	CASSFGSASNYGYTF
-	TRBD1	TRBV6-5	TRBJ1-4	TGTGGCAACATCCGTGTCCACAGGGGAGGTGAAAAACTGTTTTTT	CGNIRVHRGGEKLFF
-	TRBD2	TRBV20-1	TRBJ2-7	TGCGGTACCCAGAGCGGGGGCTCGACCTACGAGCAGTACTTC	CGTQSGGSTYEQYF
-	TRBD1	TRBV12-3/TRBV12-4	TRBJ1-4	TGTGTCAGCTGTTTAGGGGGCGGCGGTGAAAAACTGTTTTTT	CVSCLGGGGEKLFF
-	TRBD1	TRBV11-3	TRBJ2-3	TGTGTCAGCAGACGGGACAGCAGGGATACGGAGTATTTT	CVSRRDSRDTEYF
many	-	TRBV5-4	TRBJ1-1	TGTGCCAGCAGACCGACGCGGGACGGTGCTGAAGCTTTCTTT	CASRPTRDGAEAFF
-	-	TRBV6-5	TRBJ2-2	TGTGCCAGCAGGGGGGACATGGCAGACACCGGGGAGCTGTTTTTT	CASRGDMADTGELFF
-	-	TRBV4-2	TRBJ2-1	TGTACCAGCAGCCAAGGGATGGGGGGACCATTGAATGAGCAGTTCTTC	CTSSQGMGGPLNEQFF
many	-	TRBV11-2	TRBJ2-3	TGTGCCAGCAGCTTAGTGGAGAGAGAGACAGATACGCAGTATTTT	CASSLVERETDTQYF
-	-	TRBV4-3	TRBJ2-5	TGCGCCAGCAGCCGCCCTAAGAAGAGGGCAGAGACACAGTACTTC	CASSRPKKRAETQYF
-	-	TRBV12-3/TRBV12-4	TRBJ1-5	TGTGCCAACAGCTTAGCTCCCGGAAAGGGTGCCTATCAGCCCCAGCATTTT	CANSLAPGKGAYQPQHF
-	-	TRBV11-2	TRBJ1-1	TGTGCCAGCAGCTTAGGGTCAGGGTGTATGAACACTGAAGCTTTCTTT	CASSLGSGCMNTEAFF
many	TRBD1	TRBV29-1	TRBJ2-7	TGCAGCGTGATCACGGACAGGGGCAACGAGCAGTACTTC	CSVITDRGNEQYF
-	-	TRBV7-9	TRBJ2-7	TGTGCCAGCAGCCTGACCGACGAGCAGTACTTC	CASSLTDEQYF
many	TRBD2	TRBV4-2	TRBJ2-3	TGTGCCAGCAGCCCGAACGGGGGGGAGGGAGATACGCAGTATTTT	CASSPNGGEGDTQYF
-	TRBD1	TRBV11-2	TRBJ2-5	TGTGTCAGCAGCTCGACAGGGACAGGGGGCGTGACCCTGTACTTC	CVSSSTGTGGVTLYF
-	TRBD1	TRBV29-1	TRBJ1-1	TGCAATGCTGGTCCCGATGGGACAGGGTTTGAAGCTTTCTTT	CNAGPDGTGFEAFF
-	-	TRBV11-1	TRBJ1-5	TGTGCCAGCAGCTTGGCGGGAGGTCAGTCCCATCATTTT	CASSLAGGQSHHF
-	-	TRBV12-3/TRBV12-4	TRBJ2-7	TGTGCTAGCAGATACAGACATGGGAGCTCCTACGAGCAGTACTTC	CASRYRHGSSYEQYF
medium-sized	-	TRBV5-4	TRBJ2-1	TGTGCCAGCAGCCAGGGGGGGCGGGGTTCGAACAATGAGCAGTTCTTC	CASSQGGRGSNNEQFF
-	-	TRBV5-5	TRBJ1-6	TGTGCTAGCAGCTTAGTAACGACGACGTCACCCCTCCACTTT	CASSLVTTTSPLHF
-	-	TRBV11-2	TRBJ1-1	TGTGCCAACAGCTTAGAGCCAGGACCCAACACTGAAGCCTTCTTT	CANSLEPGPNTEAFF
once	TRBD2	TRBV28	TRBJ2-5	TGTGCCAGCAGTCTCTCTTCAGCGGGAGAGATCCAGTACTTC	CASSLSSAGEIQYF
-	TRBD1	TRBV4-3	TRBJ2-7	TGCGCAAGCAGCCAAGCGAAGACGGGACAGTGTGTGCAGTACTTC	CASSQAKTGQCVQYF
-	-	TRBV20-1	TRBJ2-1	TGCAGCCTAACCCCCCACGGCCGTGATGAGCAGTTCTTC	CSLTPHGRDEQFF
many	-	TRBV7-8	TRBJ1-5	TGTGCCAGCAGCTTTTTTAACGATCAGCCCCAGCATTTT	CASSFFNDQPQHF